The 28 T cell receptor beta chains presented below share a single source sample, sequenced in a study of blood T cell repertoires in COVID-19. The assay was immunoSEQ multiplex PCR, and TCRdb's table has in-frame clones only and misses some. The sample shows hundreds of thousands of clones, 80% to 95% of them seen only once. The material sequenced was PBMCs or T cells enriched from blood (not recorded which). These receptors came from a woman under 30 who had recovered from COVID-19.

The chain is built from TRBV19 and TRBJ1-2; TRBD1 aligns across 9 bases. Per the germline V gene, CDR1 is LNHDA and CDR2 is SQIVND (reference sequence). CDR3 size: 15 residues. V lost 3 bases and J lost 3; bases outside the gene matches: 5. CDR3 sequence: CASSISHRGHYGYTF. The CDR3 DNA reads as TGTGCCAGTAGTATCTCCCACAGGGGGCACTATGGCTACACCTTC. The variable domain in full, completed from reference TRBV19 and TRBJ1-2, reads DGGITQSPKYLFRKEGQNVTLSCEQNLNHDAMYWYRQDPGQGLRLIYYSQIVNDFQKGDIAEGYSVSREKKESFPLTVTSAQKNPTAFYLCASSISHRGHYGYTFGSGTRLTVV.

The V gene is TRBV11-3, the J gene TRBJ2-2, with D possibly being TRBD2 (5 bases). Between the trimmed V and J ends, which lost 0 bases and 2 bases, there was a span of 13 bases. This CDR3 region has 17 residues. CDR1 is SGHNT, CDR2 YENEEA, per germline. CDR3 in DNA: TGTGCCAGCAGCTTAGATGGGTGGGAGCACAACACCGGGGAGCTGTTTTTT. Translating it yields CASSLDGWEHNTGELFF.

The chain combines TRBV19 with TRBJ1-5, with 8 bases aligning to TRBD1. The CDR3 extends over 15 amino acids. The V segment lost 3 bases and the J segment 7 bases; nucleotides outside the gene matches: 8. Germline V gene data show CDR1 as LNHDA and CDR2 as SQIVND (reference sequence). CDR3 sequence (DNA): TGTGCCAGTAGTATTCGGACAGGGCTTCGACAGCCCCAGCATTTT. Its protein is CASSIRTGLRQPQHF. The full variable domain, its missing parts supplied by reference TRBV19 and TRBJ1-5, is DGGITQSPKYLFRKEGQNVTLSCEQNLNHDAMYWYRQDPGQGLRLIYYSQIVNDFQKGDIAEGYSVSREKKESFPLTVTSAQKNPTAFYLCASSIRTGLRQPQHFGDGTRLSIL.

The chain combines TRBV21-1 with TRBJ1-2; the table assigns TRBD1, which was not confirmed against the DNA. TRBV21-1 constitutes a pseudogene. The CDR3 sequence is 17 residues long. The CDR3 DNA follows: TGTGCCAGCAGCAACTGTACCCGGGACACAGAGGACTATGGCTACACCTTC. Amino acids: CASSNCTRDTEDYGYTF.

This chain uses TRBV5-1 with TRBJ1-4; 9 bases match TRBD1. The CDR3 loop spans 13 amino acids. V was clipped by 4 bases and J by 7 bases; unmatched bases: 2. Germline V lookup: CDR1 SGHRS, CDR2 YFSETQ. The CDR3 bases are TGCGCCAGCAGCCAGGACAGGGGTGAAAAACTGTTTTTT. Translating gives CASSQDRGEKLFF. Full variable domain (remainder filled in from reference TRBV5-1 and TRBJ1-4): KAGVTQTPRYLIKTRGQQVTLSCSPISGHRSVSWYQQTPGQGLQFLFEYFSETQRNKGNFPGRFSGRQFSNSRSEMNVSTLELGDSALYLCASSQDRGEKLFFGSGTQLSVL.

V gene TRBV29-1 combines with J gene TRBJ2-7, with 9 bases identical to TRBD1. After removal of 7 bases from V and 3 bases from J, the junction contained 7 bases not matched to a gene. The CDR3 has 13 residues. The V gene's germline CDR1 is SQVTM and CDR2 ANQGSEA. CDR3 protein: CSGGQGPLYEQYF. The CDR3 DNA reads TGCAGCGGCGGACAGGGGCCCCTCTACGAGCAGTACTTC.

This chain uses TRBV18 with TRBJ2-7, with 9 bases identical to TRBD2. Germline loops: CDR1 KGHSH, CDR2 LQKENI. The CDR3 runs to 15 residues. J lost 5 bases, V lost 0 bases, and 5 bases had no gene match. In nucleotides, the CDR3 is TGTGCCAGCTCACCACCGGGCGGGAGGGACAACGAGCAGTACTTC. Its protein product is CASSPPGGRDNEQYF.

The V gene is TRBV20-1, the J gene TRBJ1-1; 7 bases line up with TRBD1. V lost 3 bases to trimming and J lost 0 bases; unmatched junction nucleotides: 7. CDR3 length equals 15 residues. CDR1 is DFQATT, CDR2 SNEGSKA, per germline (reference sequence). Here the CDR3 DNA reads TGCAGTGCTAGTGAACCGGGACAGCTGAACACTGAAGCTTTCTTT. This codes for CSASEPGQLNTEAFF.

This rearrangement joins TRBV7-2 to TRBJ2-7; D unresolved. Germline V gene data show CDR1 as SGHTA and CDR2 as FQGNSA. V lost 7 bases to trimming and J lost 3 bases, with 10 bases between them. This CDR3 is 12 amino acids long. CDR3 nucleotide sequence: TGTGCCAGCACCTTTACAAGCTACGAGCAGTACTTC. Its translation is CASTFTSYEQYF.

CDR3 DNA: TGTGCCAGCAGCCAAGTGGAGACAGGCGGCTACACCTTC. Protein product: CASSQVETGGYTF. The chain has TRBV3-1 (or the pseudogene TRBV3-2) and TRBJ1-2; D possibly corresponds to TRBD1 (6 bases). Germline values: CDR1 LGHDT, CDR2 YNNKEL (reference sequence). This CDR3 has 13 residues. Between the trimmed V and J ends, which lost 1 base and 8 bases, there was a span of 11 bases.

This chain uses TRBV4-1 with TRBJ1-1; no firm D call. This CDR3 region has 15 residues. Germline loops: CDR1 MGHRA, CDR2 YSYEKL. V gave up 0 bases and J gave up 6 bases, with 14 bases separating them. The DNA for the CDR3 is TGCGCCAGCAGCCAAGATCGGGGTTCCCCTGCTGAAGCTTTCTTT. Translated, it gives CASSQDRGSPAEAFF.

The CDR3 loop reads CASSRSGSLREQYF. DNA of the CDR3: TGTGCCAGCAGCCGTAGCGGGAGCCTTAGGGAGCAGTACTTC. The rearrangement links TRBV28 to TRBJ2-7; 9 positions agree with TRBD2. CDR3 size: 14 residues. Per the germline V gene, CDR1 is MDHEN and CDR2 is SYDVKM. V shed 6 bases and J 7 bases; nucleotides not matched to a gene: 10.

The V call is TRBV10-3, the J call TRBJ1-3, with D maybe TRBD1 (5 bases). Per germline, CDR1 ENHRY and CDR2 SYGVKD. The CDR3 length is 14 residues. V lost 8 bases, J lost 4 bases, and 15 bases lay in between. The CDR3 region has the DNA TGTGCCATCGTGCCCGGGGGGGAAGGAAACACCATATATTTT. It is translated as CAIVPGGEGNTIYF.

The chain uses TRBV6-1 and TRBJ1-5; 7 bases line up with TRBD1. Trimming took 4 bases from V and 1 from J; bases not matched to a gene: 7. Germline CDR1 MNHNS, CDR2 SASEGT. The CDR3 spans 16 residues. Here the CDR3 reads CASSGQQGYSNQPQHF. The CDR3 nucleotides are TGTGCCAGCAGTGGCCAACAGGGGTACAGCAATCAGCCCCAGCATTTT.

The chain couples TRBV15 to TRBJ2-7; D is unclear. The germline gives CDR1 LNHNV, CDR2 YYDKDF (reference sequence). Trimming took off 1 base at V and 7 bases at J, with 8 bases between the two ends. The CDR3 contains 12 residues. The DNA for the CDR3 is TGTGCCACCAGCAGAGGCCGAGGAGAGCAGTACTTC. Protein sequence: CATSRGRGEQYF.

The chain combines TRBV5-6 with TRBJ2-7; 11 bases line up with TRBD2. After removal of 4 bases from V and 4 bases from J, the junction contained 10 bases not matched to a gene. The CDR3 totals 16 residues. CDR1 and CDR2 from the germline V gene are SGHDT and YYEEEE. CDR3 sequence: CASSPILAGGFYEQYF. CDR3 nucleotides: TGTGCCAGCAGCCCAATTCTAGCGGGAGGTTTTTACGAGCAGTACTTC.

CDR3 nucleotides: TGCGCCAGCAGCGCCGACAGGGGCTCTGGAAACACCATATATTTT. Its translation: CASSADRGSGNTIYF. The rearrangement links TRBV4-1 to TRBJ1-3, with 8 bases identical to TRBD1. Trimming removed 5 bases from V and 0 bases from J; junction bases left unmatched: 3. The CDR3 has 15 residues. Per the germline V gene, CDR1 is MGHRA and CDR2 is YSYEKL.

The chain is built from TRBV7-6 and TRBJ2-5; possibly TRBD1 for D (6 bases). The CDR3 sequence is 14 residues long. Germline loops: CDR1 SGHVS, CDR2 FNYEAQ. The V end lost 4 bases, the J end lost 5 bases, and 14 bases lay between the germline ends. DNA for the CDR3: TGTGCCAGCAGCTCCTCAGGGGTTGGGGAGACCCAGTACTTC. Amino acid sequence: CASSSSGVGETQYF.

V is TRBV2 and J is TRBJ1-2; D unclear. Per germline, CDR1 SNHLY and CDR2 FYNNEI. With 7 bases removed from V and 3 bases from J, the gap between germline ends came to 12 bases. The CDR3 runs to 13 residues. The DNA of the CDR3 is TGTGCCAGCACCTTAGAGGAAGACTATGGCTACACCTTC. Encoded protein: CASTLEEDYGYTF.

V and J are TRBV5-1 and TRBJ1-1; the D gene is possibly TRBD1 (6 bases). The CDR3 covers 16 residues. Trimming took off 1 base at V and 1 base at J, with 14 bases between the two ends. CDR1 and CDR2 (germline): SGHRS, YFSETQ. CDR3 bases: TGCGCCAGCAGCTTGAATCCCGGACAGACGAACACTGAAGCTTTCTTT. The encoded protein is CASSLNPGQTNTEAFF.

V gene TRBV5-4 combines with J gene TRBJ1-2, with D possibly matching TRBD1 (5 bases). Germline V gene lookup returns CDR1 SGHNT and CDR2 YYREEE (reference sequence). The CDR3 has 12 amino acids. With 5 bases removed from V and 8 bases from J, the gap between germline ends came to 13 bases. DNA for the CDR3: TGTGCCAGCAGTTTTAACAGGAGAGGCTACACCTTC. It encodes CASSFNRRGYTF. Variable domain in full (rest from reference TRBV5-4 and TRBJ1-2): ETGVTQSPTHLIKTRGQQVTLRCSSQSGHNTVSWYQQALGQGPQFIFQYYREEENGRGNFPPRFSGLQFPNYSSELNVNALELDDSALYLCASSFNRRGYTFGSGTRLTVV.

The CDR3 region is CATKLQAPNEKLFF. The CDR3 DNA reads TGTGCCACCAAGTTGCAGGCGCCTAATGAAAAACTGTTTTTT. The V call is TRBV2, the J call TRBJ1-4; D is uncertain. Looked up from germline, CDR1 is SNHLY and CDR2 is FYNNEI. The CDR3 consists of 14 residues. Between the trimmed V and J ends, which lost 10 bases and 3 bases, there was a span of 15 bases.

CDR3 amino acids: CASSSTSGGEQYF. CDR3 sequence (DNA): TGTGCCAGCAGTTCGACTAGCGGGGGGGAGCAGTACTTC. V gene TRBV7-3 combines with J gene TRBJ2-7, with 13 nucleotides matching TRBD2. Looked up from germline, CDR1 is SGHTA and CDR2 is FQGTGA. This CDR3 region has 13 residues. V trimming: 6 bases; J trimming: 7 bases; junction bases outside the gene matches: 3. Supplemented by reference TRBV7-3 and TRBJ2-7, the full variable domain reads GAGVSQTPSNKVTEKGKYVELRCDPISGHTALYWYRQSLGQGPEFLIYFQGTGAADDSGLPNDRFFAVRPEGSVSTLKIQRTERGDSAVYLCASSSTSGGEQYFGPGTRLTVT.

V gene TRBV7-8 combines with J gene TRBJ2-7; the D gene is possibly TRBD1 (6 bases). Germline V lookup: CDR1 SGHVS, CDR2 FQNEAQ. There are 13 residues in the CDR3. The V gene lost 4 bases and the J gene lost 7 bases, with 14 bases spanning the gap. The CDR3 region has the DNA TGTGCCAGCAGCTGGGCAGGGGCGCGGGAGCAGTACTTC. This sequence encodes CASSWAGAREQYF.

This chain uses TRBV25-1 with TRBJ1-2; 9 bases are shared with TRBD1. The germline V gene encodes CDR1 MGHDK and CDR2 SYGVNS. There are 16 residues in the CDR3. The V and J ends lost 5 bases and 8 bases, in that order; junction bases with no gene match: 15. The CDR3 loop is CASSRDRDRQAGGYTF. The CDR3 nucleotides read TGTGCCAGCAGTCGGGACAGGGACCGACAAGCGGGAGGCTACACCTTC.

The chain uses TRBV11-3 and TRBJ2-7; a possible D gene is TRBD2 (6 bases). The CDR3 covers 14 residues. V lost 4 bases and J lost 3, with 13 bases in between. CDR1 and CDR2 (germline): SGHNT, YENEEA. The CDR3 DNA is TGTGCCAGCAGCTGCCTAGGAGCGGGCTACGAGCAGTACTTC. This encodes CASSCLGAGYEQYF.

In this sample, this clone turned up once. V usage is TRBV18 and J usage is TRBJ2-7; possibly TRBD2 for D (7 bases). Germline assignment: CDR1 KGHSH and CDR2 LQKENI. V lost 0 bases and J 7 bases, leaving 16 bases between the germline ends. The CDR3 has 15 residues. The CDR3 DNA reads TGTGCCAGCTCACCACCATCCGGGGGGCCCAGTGAGCAGTACTTC. Protein product: CASSPPSGGPSEQYF.

This clone showed up just a few times. This chain joins TRBV6-5 and TRBJ1-5; no reliable D call. This CDR3 contains 14 residues. Trimming pared 6 bases from V and 4 bases from J, leaving 13 bases between. Germline loops: CDR1 MNHEY, CDR2 SVGAGI. The CDR3 loop is CASRRTGRNQPQHF. CDR3 DNA sequence: TGTGCCAGCAGACGGACTGGACGTAATCAGCCCCAGCATTTT.